This T cell receptor (beta chain) stems from a study of T cell repertoires in cytomegalovirus infection. Background on the study: Matching HLA type and CMV infection were both indicated by public TCR beta signatures. General study results and limits: Within the response measured ex vivo, HLA-C-restricted CMV-specific TCR beta clonotypes were dominant.

From the reads, TCRdb called clonotypes with MiXCR, one entry per CDR3 protein. The sample shows some 400,000 distinct CDR3 sequences, approximately 30% of them seen only once. CDR3 length: 15 amino acids. With 2 bases clipped from V and 0 bases from J, the junction kept 5 bases outside the gene matches. Per the germline V gene, CDR1 is DFQATT and CDR2 is SNEGSKA (reference sequence). This clonotype has a handful of counts. Antigen unknown. Sequenced sample: PBMCs. This TCR came from a human donor in good health (CMV status not recorded). Some clones in this sample may be carry-over from other donors' samples. V and J are TRBV20-1 and TRBJ2-7; 9 nucleotides match TRBD2. CDR3 DNA sequence: TGCAGTGCTAGAATGCTAGCGGGAACCTCCTACGAGCAGTACTTC. Protein product: CSARMLAGTSYEQYF.